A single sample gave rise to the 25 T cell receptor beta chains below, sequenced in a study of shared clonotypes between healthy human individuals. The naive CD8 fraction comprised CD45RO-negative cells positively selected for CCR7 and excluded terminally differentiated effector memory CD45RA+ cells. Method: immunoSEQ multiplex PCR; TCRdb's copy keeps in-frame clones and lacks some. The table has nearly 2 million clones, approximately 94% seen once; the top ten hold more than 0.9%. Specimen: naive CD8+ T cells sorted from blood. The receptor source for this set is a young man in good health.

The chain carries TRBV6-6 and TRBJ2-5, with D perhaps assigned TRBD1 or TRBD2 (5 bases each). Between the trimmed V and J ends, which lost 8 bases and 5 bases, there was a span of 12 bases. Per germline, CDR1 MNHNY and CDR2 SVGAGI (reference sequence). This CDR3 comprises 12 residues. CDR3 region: CASGGNQETQYF. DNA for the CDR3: TGTGCCAGCGGGGGTAATCAGGAGACCCAGTACTTC.

The DNA of the CDR3 is TGTGCCAGCAGCGCGCGGGCGCATCACACCGGGGAGCTGTTTTTT. This encodes CASSARAHHTGELFF. The chain links TRBV28 to TRBJ2-2; maybe TRBD2 (5 bases). There are 15 residues in the CDR3. V was pared by 6 bases and J by 3 bases, with 14 bases between. Germline CDR1 is MDHEN and CDR2 is SYDVKM.

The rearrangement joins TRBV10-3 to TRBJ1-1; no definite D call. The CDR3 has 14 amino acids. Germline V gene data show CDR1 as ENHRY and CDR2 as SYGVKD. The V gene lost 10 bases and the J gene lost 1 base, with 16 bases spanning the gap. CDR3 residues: CANLPQLTNTEAFF. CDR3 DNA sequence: TGTGCCAACCTCCCGCAGCTGACGAACACTGAAGCTTTCTTT.

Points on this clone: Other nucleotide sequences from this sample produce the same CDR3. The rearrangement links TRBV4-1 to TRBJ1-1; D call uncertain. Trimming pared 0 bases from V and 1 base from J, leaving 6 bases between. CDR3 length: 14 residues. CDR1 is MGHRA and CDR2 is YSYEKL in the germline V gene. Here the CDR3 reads CASSQDRRNTEAFF. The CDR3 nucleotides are TGCGCCAGCAGCCAAGATCGCAGGAACACTGAAGCTTTCTTT.

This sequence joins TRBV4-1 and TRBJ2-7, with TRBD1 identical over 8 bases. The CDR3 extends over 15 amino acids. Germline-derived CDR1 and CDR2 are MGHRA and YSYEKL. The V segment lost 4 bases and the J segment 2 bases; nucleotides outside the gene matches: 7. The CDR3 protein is CASSLGQGSTYEQYF. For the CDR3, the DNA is TGCGCCAGCAGCCTTGGACAGGGCTCCACCTACGAGCAGTACTTC.

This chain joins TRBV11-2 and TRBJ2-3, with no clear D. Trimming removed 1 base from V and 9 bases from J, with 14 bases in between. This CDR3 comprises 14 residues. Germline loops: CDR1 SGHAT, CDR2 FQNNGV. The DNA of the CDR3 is TGTGCCAGCAGCTTAGTGGGTGACTTGGCCACGCAGTATTTT. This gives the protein CASSLVGDLATQYF.

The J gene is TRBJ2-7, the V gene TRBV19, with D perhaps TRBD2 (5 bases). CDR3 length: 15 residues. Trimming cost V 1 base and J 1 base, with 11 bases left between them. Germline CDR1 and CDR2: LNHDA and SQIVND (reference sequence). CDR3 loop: CASSIAGKGSYEQYF. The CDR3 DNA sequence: TGTGCCAGTAGTATAGCGGGGAAGGGATCCTACGAGCAGTACTTC.

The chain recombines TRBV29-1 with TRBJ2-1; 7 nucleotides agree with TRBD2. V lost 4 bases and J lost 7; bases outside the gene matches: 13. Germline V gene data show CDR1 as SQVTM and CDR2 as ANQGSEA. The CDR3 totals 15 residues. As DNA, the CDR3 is TGCAGCGTTGTTCTGGGGCCTAGCGGAATAAATGAGCAGTTCTTC. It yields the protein CSVVLGPSGINEQFF.

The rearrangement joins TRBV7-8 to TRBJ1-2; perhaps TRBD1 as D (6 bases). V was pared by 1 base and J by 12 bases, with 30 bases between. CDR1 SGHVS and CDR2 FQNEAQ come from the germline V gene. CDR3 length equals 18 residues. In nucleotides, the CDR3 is TGTGCCAGCAGCTTAGAGGTGGTGGACAGTCTCACCGCCTATGTTGACACCTTC. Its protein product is CASSLEVVDSLTAYVDTF.

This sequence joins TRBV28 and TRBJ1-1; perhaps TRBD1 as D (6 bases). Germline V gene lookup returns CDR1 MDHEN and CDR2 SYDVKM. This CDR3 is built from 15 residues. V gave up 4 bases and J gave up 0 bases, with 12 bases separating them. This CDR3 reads CASSSRQAMNTEAFF. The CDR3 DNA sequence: TGTGCCAGCAGTTCGCGACAGGCGATGAACACTGAAGCTTTCTTT.

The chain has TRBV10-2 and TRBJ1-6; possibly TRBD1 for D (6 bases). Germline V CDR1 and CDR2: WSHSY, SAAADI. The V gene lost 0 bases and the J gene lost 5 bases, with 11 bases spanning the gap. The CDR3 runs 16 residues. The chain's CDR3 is CASSESPGANNSPLHF. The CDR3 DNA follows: TGCGCCAGCAGTGAGTCCCCGGGGGCCAATAATTCACCCCTCCACTTT.

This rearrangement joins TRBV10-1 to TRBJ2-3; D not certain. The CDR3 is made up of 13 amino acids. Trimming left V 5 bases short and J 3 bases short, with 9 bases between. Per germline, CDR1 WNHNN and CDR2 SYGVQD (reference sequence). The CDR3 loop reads CASSWSITDTQYF. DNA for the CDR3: TGCGCCAGCAGTTGGTCCATTACAGATACGCAGTATTTT.

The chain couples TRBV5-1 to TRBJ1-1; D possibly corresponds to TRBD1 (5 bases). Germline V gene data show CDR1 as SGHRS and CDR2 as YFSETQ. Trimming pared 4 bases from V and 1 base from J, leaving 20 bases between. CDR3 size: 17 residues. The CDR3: CASSPTVTPGTNTEAFF. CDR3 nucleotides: TGCGCCAGCAGCCCGACAGTTACTCCGGGAACGAACACTGAAGCTTTCTTT.

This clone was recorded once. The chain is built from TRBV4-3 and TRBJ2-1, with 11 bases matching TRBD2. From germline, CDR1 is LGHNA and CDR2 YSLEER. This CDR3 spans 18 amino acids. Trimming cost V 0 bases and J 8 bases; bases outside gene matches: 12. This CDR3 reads CASSQEGTENSGRDEQFF. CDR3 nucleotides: TGCGCCAGCAGCCAAGAAGGAACTGAAAATAGCGGGAGGGATGAGCAGTTCTTC.

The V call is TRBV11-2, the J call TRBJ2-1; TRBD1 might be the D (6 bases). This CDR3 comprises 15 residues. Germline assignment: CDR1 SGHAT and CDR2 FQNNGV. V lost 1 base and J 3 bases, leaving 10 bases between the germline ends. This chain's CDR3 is CASSLAGTYYNEQFF. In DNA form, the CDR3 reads TGTGCCAGCAGCTTAGCGGGGACATACTACAATGAGCAGTTCTTC.

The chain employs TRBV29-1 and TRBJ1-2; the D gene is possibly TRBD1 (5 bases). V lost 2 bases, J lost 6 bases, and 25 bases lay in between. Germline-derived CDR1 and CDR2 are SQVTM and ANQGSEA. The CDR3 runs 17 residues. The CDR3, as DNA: TGCAGCGTTGAACAGGCGCATGAAGGCAGGGAGGAAGATGGCTACACCTTC. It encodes CSVEQAHEGREEDGYTF. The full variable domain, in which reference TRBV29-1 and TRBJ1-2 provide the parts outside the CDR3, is SAVISQKPSRDICQRGTSLTIQCQVDSQVTMMFWYRQQPGQSLTLIATANQGSEATYESGFVIDKFPISRPNLTFSTLTVSNMSPEDSSIYLCSVEQAHEGREEDGYTFGSGTRLTVV.

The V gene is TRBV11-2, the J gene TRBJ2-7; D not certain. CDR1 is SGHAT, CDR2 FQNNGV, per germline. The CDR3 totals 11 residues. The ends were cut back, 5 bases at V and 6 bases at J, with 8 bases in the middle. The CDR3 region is CASSPALEQYF. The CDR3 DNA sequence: TGTGCCAGCAGCCCCGCTCTCGAGCAGTACTTC.

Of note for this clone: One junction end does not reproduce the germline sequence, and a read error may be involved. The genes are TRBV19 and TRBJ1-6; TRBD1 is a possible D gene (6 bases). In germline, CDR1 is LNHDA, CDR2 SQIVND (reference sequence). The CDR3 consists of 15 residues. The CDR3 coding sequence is TGTGCCAGTAGGATAGGGGGGGCGAATGATTCACCCCTCCACTTT. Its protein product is CASRIGGANDSPLHF.

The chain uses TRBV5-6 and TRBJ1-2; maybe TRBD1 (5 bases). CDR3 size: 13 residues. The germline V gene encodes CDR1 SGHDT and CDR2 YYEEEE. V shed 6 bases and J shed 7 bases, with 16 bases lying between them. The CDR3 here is CASKTRGARGYTF. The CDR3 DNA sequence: TGTGCCAGCAAGACGAGGGGAGCCCGTGGCTACACCTTC.

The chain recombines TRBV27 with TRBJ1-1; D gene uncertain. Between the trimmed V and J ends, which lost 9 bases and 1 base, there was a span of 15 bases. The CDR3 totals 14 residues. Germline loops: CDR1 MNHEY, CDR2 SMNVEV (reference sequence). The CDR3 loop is CASGWPSPNTEAFF. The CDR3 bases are TGTGCCAGTGGCTGGCCTAGCCCGAACACTGAAGCTTTCTTT.

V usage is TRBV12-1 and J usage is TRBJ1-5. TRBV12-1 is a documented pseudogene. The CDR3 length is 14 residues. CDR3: CGTGTHASNQPQHF. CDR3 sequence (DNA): TGTGGGACCGGGACCCACGCTAGCAATCAGCCCCAGCATTTT.

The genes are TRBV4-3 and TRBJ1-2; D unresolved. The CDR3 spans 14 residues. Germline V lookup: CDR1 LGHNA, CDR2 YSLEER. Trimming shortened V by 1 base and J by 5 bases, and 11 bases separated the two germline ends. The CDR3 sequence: CASSQVSGSYGYTF. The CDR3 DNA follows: TGCGCCAGCAGCCAAGTGTCCGGGAGTTATGGCTACACCTTC.

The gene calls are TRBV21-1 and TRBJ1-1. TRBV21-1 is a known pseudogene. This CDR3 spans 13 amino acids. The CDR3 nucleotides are TGTGCCAGCAGCCGGAAAGCAAACACTGAAGCTTTCTTT. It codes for CASSRKANTEAFF.

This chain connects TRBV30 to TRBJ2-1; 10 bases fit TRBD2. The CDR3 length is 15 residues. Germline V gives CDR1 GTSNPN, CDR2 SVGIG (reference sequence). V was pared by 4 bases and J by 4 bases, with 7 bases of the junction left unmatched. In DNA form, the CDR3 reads TGTGCCTGGAATTCCTTAGCGGGGGGATACAATGAGCAGTTCTTC. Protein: CAWNSLAGGYNEQFF.

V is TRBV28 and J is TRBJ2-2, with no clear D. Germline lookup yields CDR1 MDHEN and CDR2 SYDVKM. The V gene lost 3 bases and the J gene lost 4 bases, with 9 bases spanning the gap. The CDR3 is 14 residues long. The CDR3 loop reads CASSFTDPTGELFF. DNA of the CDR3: TGTGCCAGCAGTTTCACCGACCCCACCGGGGAGCTGTTTTTT.